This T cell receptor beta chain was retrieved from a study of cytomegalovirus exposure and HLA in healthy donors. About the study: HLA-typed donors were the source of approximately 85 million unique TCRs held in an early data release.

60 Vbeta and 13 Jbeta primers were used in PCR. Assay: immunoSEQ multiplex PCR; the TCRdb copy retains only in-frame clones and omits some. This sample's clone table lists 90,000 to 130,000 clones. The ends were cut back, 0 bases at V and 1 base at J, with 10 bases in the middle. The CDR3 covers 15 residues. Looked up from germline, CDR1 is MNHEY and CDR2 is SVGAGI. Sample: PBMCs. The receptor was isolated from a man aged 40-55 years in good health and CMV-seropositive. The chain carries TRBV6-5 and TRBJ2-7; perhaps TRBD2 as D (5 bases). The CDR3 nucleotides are TGTGCCAGCAGTTACTCGGGAGTAGCGTCCTACGAGCAGTACTTC. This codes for CASSYSGVASYEQYF.